This TCR beta chain is drawn from a study of blood T cell repertoires in COVID-19. Assay: immunoSEQ multiplex PCR; the TCRdb copy retains only in-frame clones and omits some. The sample consists of about 170,000 clones, about 85% of them appearing once. The germline V and J ends were trimmed by 6 bases and 9 bases, with 12 bases remaining between them. Germline V gives CDR1 DFQATT, CDR2 SNEGSKA (reference sequence). The CDR3 has 11 residues. Material: peripheral blood. This rearrangement joins TRBV20-1 to TRBJ1-5; D is possibly TRBD1 (6 bases). This sequence was found in a woman older than 75 in a cohort sampled during active or convalescent COVID-19. DNA of the CDR3: TGCAGTGCCAAGGGGGATGGGCCCCAGCATTTT. Protein product: CSAKGDGPQHF.